This TCR beta chain was sequenced for a study of cytomegalovirus exposure and HLA in healthy donors. Study-wide results and limits: HLA alleles were associated with 15,000 to 20,000 TCR beta sequences in a later analysis at 0.05 false discovery rate. A later analysis found common viral pathogens apparently linked to several of the most significant clusters. TCR beta chain V- and J-gene trimming was linked, in a later analysis, to a missense variant in DCLRE1C. The listing of 150 to 200 TCR beta chains classed them as cytomegalovirus-associated.

It was with 60 Vbeta and 13 Jbeta primers that the PCR ran. Generated by immunoSEQ multiplex PCR, the TCRdb table keeps only in-frame clones and is missing some. The sample has over 100,000 clones; around 61% are singletons. Trimming removed 8 bases from V and 4 bases from J, with 9 bases in between. This CDR3 is built from 11 residues. CDR1 and CDR2 from the germline V gene are SNHLY and FYNNEI. This clone turned up a few times. Antigen unknown. The TCR sequence derives from a woman in her twenties or thirties in good health and CMV-seronegative. Material for sequencing was PBMCs. This sequence joins TRBV2 and TRBJ2-7, with a weak D call TRBD2 (6 bases). CDR3 loop: CASREIYEQYF. DNA of the CDR3: TGTGCCAGCCGGGAGATATACGAGCAGTACTTC.